These T cell receptor beta chains were read from a single sample in a study of T cell changes during pregnancy in multiple sclerosis. The protocol was immunoSEQ multiplex PCR, while the TCRdb copy is restricted to in-frame clones and leaves out a portion. The table records about 72,000 clones, about 90% of them present only once. The sample was peripheral blood, taken in the second trimester of pregnancy. The source of these receptors is a female donor with multiple sclerosis, enrolled in a pregnancy study. CDR3s include the opening cysteine and the closing phenylalanine or tryptophan. The order of the fields is J gene, V gene, CDR3 length, D gene, clone size, CDR3 protein, CDR3 DNA. The D gene is left open where the match is weak. Some rows mark clone size as missing; the rest say once, few, many or name a class of expanded clone.

TRBJ1-4 TRBV5-1 13 TRBD1 . CASTYRGGEKLFF TGCGCCAGCACCTACAGGGGTGGTGAAAAACTGTTTTTT
TRBJ1-2 TRBV7-2 14 . . CASSLGSAGRGYTF TGTGCCAGCAGCTTAGGGTCAGCAGGGCGCGGCTACACCTTC
TRBJ2-5 TRBV7-3 15 . . CASSPSRGRQETQYF TGTGCCAGCAGCCCCTCCCGGGGTCGCCAAGAGACCCAGTACTTC
TRBJ2-7 TRBV5-7 15 . . CASSRLGINRDEQYF TGTGCCAGCAGCCGCTTGGGGATCAACAGGGACGAGCAGTACTTC
TRBJ2-3 TRBV11-3 17 TRBD2 . CASSPGLAGPKGDTQYF TGTGCCAGCAGTCCGGGACTAGCGGGCCCCAAAGGGGATACGCAGTATTTT
TRBJ1-1 TRBV6-6 16 . . CASRRPGQGISTEAFF TGTGCCAGCAGGAGACCGGGCCAGGGTATAAGCACTGAAGCTTTCTTT
TRBJ2-1 TRBV18 15 TRBD2 . CASSTGLAGGMEQFF TGTGCCAGCTCCACAGGCCTAGCGGGGGGTATGGAGCAGTTCTTC
TRBJ2-3 TRBV6-1 16 TRBD1 once CASSEKGASYTDTQYF TGTGCCAGCAGTGAAAAGGGGGCTAGCTACACAGATACGCAGTATTTT
TRBJ2-1 TRBV4-3 16 . once CASSQAAVSSYNEQFF TGCGCCAGCAGCCAAGCAGCGGTCAGCTCCTACAATGAGCAGTTCTTC
TRBJ1-1 TRBV11-3 13 . . CASSLRLNTEAFF TGTGCCAGCAGCCTGAGATTGAACACTGAAGCTTTCTTT
TRBJ2-6 TRBV9 17 . . CASSGRDPGQGANVLTF TGTGCCAGCAGCGGGAGGGATCCCGGGCAGGGGGCCAACGTCCTGACTTTC
TRBJ1-6 TRBV5-4 13 TRBD1 . CASRDRVDSPLHF TGTGCCAGCAGGGACAGGGTGGATTCACCCCTCCACTTT
TRBJ2-7 TRBV4-1 15 TRBD1 . CASSISGTGDYEQYF TGCGCCAGCAGCATATCCGGGACAGGGGACTACGAGCAGTACTTC
TRBJ1-2 TRBV12-5 16 TRBD1 . CASGPSSGTGPYGYTF TGTGCTAGTGGTCCCTCCTCCGGGACAGGCCCCTATGGCTACACCTTC
TRBJ2-5 TRBV21-1 17 . . CASTRGGLAGGTETQYF TGTGCCAGCACCAGGGGGGGACTAGCGGGGGGCACGGAGACCCAGTACTTC
TRBJ2-1 TRBV28 16 . . CASNVGGAGTYNEQFF TGTGCCAGCAACGTAGGGGGAGCAGGGACCTACAATGAGCAGTTCTTC
TRBJ2-7 TRBV19 14 . . CASSRTGGDYEQYF TGTGCCAGTAGTAGAACAGGAGGGGATTACGAGCAGTACTTC
TRBJ1-5 TRBV7-2 14 . . CASSSSRGNQPQHF TGTGCCAGCAGCAGTTCTAGGGGAAATCAGCCCCAGCATTTT
TRBJ2-7 TRBV7-2 16 . . CASSLEGSRETYEQYF TGTGCCAGCAGCTTAGAAGGTTCCAGGGAAACCTACGAGCAGTACTTC
TRBJ1-2 TRBV6-1 13 . . CASSGAWGDGYTF TGTGCCAGCAGTGGAGCTTGGGGAGATGGCTACACCTTC
TRBJ1-2 TRBV2 13 . . CASSGGGSYGYTF TGTGCCAGCAGTGGTGGAGGGAGCTATGGCTACACCTTC
TRBJ2-5 TRBV5-1 14 . . CASSFTGYQETQYF TGCGCCAGCAGCTTCACCGGGTACCAAGAGACCCAGTACTTC
TRBJ1-3 TRBV30 14 . once CAWSAQGRVRTIYF TGTGCCTGGAGTGCCCAGGGAAGAGTTAGGACCATATATTTT
TRBJ1-1 TRBV5-4 14 . once CASSEFLTNTEAFF TGTGCCAGCAGCGAGTTTTTGACAAACACTGAAGCTTTCTTT
TRBJ1-5 TRBV6-5 13 . . CASSYGHRQPQHF TGTGCCAGCAGTTACGGGCACAGGCAGCCCCAGCATTTT
TRBJ1-6 TRBV18 14 TRBD1 . CASSRTGWGSPLHF TGTGCCAGCTCACGGACAGGGTGGGGCTCACCCCTCCACTTT
TRBJ2-1 TRBV7-2 15 TRBD2 . CASSSPSGGRDEQFF TGTGCCAGCAGCTCACCTAGCGGGGGGAGGGATGAGCAGTTCTTC
TRBJ2-3 TRBV7-2 16 . . CASIWGPGRDTDTQYF TGTGCCAGCATCTGGGGGCCAGGCAGGGACACAGATACGCAGTATTTT